The present TCR beta chain was sequenced within a study of early T cells in non-severe SARS-CoV-2 infection. Looking at the study overall: Bulk RNA isolated from unsorted whole blood underwent sequencing; chains were not paired.

Germline CDR1 is MDHEN and CDR2 is SYDVKM. This CDR3 has 15 amino acids. The V and J ends lost 6 bases and 4 bases, in that order; junction bases with no gene match: 9. Unique molecular identifiers were added to individual cDNA molecules. TCRdb called the 5' RACE reads again in MiXCR, with one record for every CDR3 protein. The sample has about 28,000 distinct CDR3 sequences, about 6.1% seen once. Comment on this clonotype: What it recognizes is unknown.

Study outcomes and limitations: Matching results from VDJdb favored anti-spike CD8 responses, leaving private and CD4 specificities undetected.

This TCR was recovered from an adult who was a healthcare worker with PCR-confirmed SARS-CoV-2 infection or an uninfected control (not recorded which). What was sequenced was whole blood. The V gene is TRBV28, the J gene TRBJ2-5; 9 nucleotides align to TRBD1. CDR3 in DNA: TGTGCCAGCAGAAACAGGGGGCAACCAGGAGAGACCCAGTACTTC. Encoded protein: CASRNRGQPGETQYF.